Listed here are 25 T cell receptor beta chains from one sample, sequenced in a study of blood T cell repertoires in COVID-19. Repertoires were generated with immunoSEQ multiplex PCR, while TCRdb's copy carries only in-frame clones and drops some. The repertoire holds some 150,000 clones, roughly 76% seen once, with roughly 7.7% in the top ten. Input material: peripheral blood. The receptors stem from a human donor with acute or convalescent COVID-19. The donor label of this sample is uncertain.

The rearrangement uses TRBV19 and TRBJ2-5; TRBD2 matches 13 bases. CDR1 is LNHDA and CDR2 is SQIVND in the germline V gene (reference sequence). V shed 5 bases, J shed 7 bases, and the junction held 10 bases outside the gene matches. This CDR3 contains 16 residues. The CDR3, as DNA: TGTGCCAGTAGTCCAACGACTAGCGGGGGGCCTGGGACCCAGTACTTC. Translated: CASSPTTSGGPGTQYF.

The chain has TRBV5-6 and TRBJ1-1; D remains unclear. CDR1 SGHDT and CDR2 YYEEEE come from the germline V gene. CDR3 length: 15 residues. Trimming stripped 4 bases from V and 5 bases from J, with 18 bases between. The DNA for the CDR3 is TGTGCCAGCAGCGCCACTACACTGGCGGGTACTGAAGCTTTCTTT. This translates into CASSATTLAGTEAFF. The variable domain in full, completed from reference TRBV5-6 and TRBJ1-1, reads DAGVTQSPTHLIKTRGQQVTLRCSPKSGHDTVSWYQQALGQGPQFIFQYYEEEERQRGNFPDRFSGHQFPNYSSELNVNALLLGDSALYLCASSATTLAGTEAFFGQGTRLTVV.

The chain carries TRBV7-8 and TRBJ1-2; 8 nucleotides match TRBD1. Germline V gene sequence: CDR1 SGHVS, CDR2 FQNEAQ. V lost 5 bases and J lost 4; bases outside the gene matches: 6. The CDR3 contains 14 residues. CDR3 protein: CASSPGTGLYGYTF. The CDR3 DNA reads TGTGCCAGCAGCCCCGGGACAGGTCTCTATGGCTACACCTTC.

This clone was counted only a few times. The J gene is TRBJ1-2, the V gene TRBV21-1. TRBV21-1 counts as a pseudogene. The CDR3 extends over 16 amino acids. CDR3 loop: CASSKAPRGGPYGYTF. The CDR3 bases are TGTGCCAGCAGCAAAGCCCCCCGGGGGGGGCCCTATGGCTACACCTTC.

This chain connects TRBV5-6 to TRBJ2-3, with TRBD2 as a possible D gene (6 bases). CDR3 length equals 16 residues. V shed 6 bases and J shed 6 bases, with 23 bases lying between them. In germline, CDR1 is SGHDT, CDR2 YYEEEE. CDR3 DNA sequence: TGTGCCAGCACCCTCGGGAGCTTGAGGTTATCGGATACGCAGTATTTT. Amino acid sequence: CASTLGSLRLSDTQYF.

The chain employs TRBV24-1 and TRBJ1-6; D gene uncertain. The CDR3 sequence is 13 residues long. Germline assignment: CDR1 KGHDR and CDR2 SFDVKD. V was pared by 4 bases and J by 5 bases, with 5 bases between. CDR3 loop: CATSETNNSPLHF. CDR3 DNA sequence: TGTGCCACCAGTGAGACTAATAATTCACCCCTCCACTTT.

V gene TRBV2 combines with J gene TRBJ1-1; 7 nucleotides align to TRBD1. The CDR3 is 18 residues long. Looked up from germline, CDR1 is SNHLY and CDR2 is FYNNEI. V lost 8 bases, J lost 0 bases, and 18 bases stayed unmatched. The CDR3 is CASQRGPGQKSMNTEAFF. In nucleotides, the CDR3 is TGTGCCAGCCAGAGGGGACCGGGACAGAAGTCGATGAACACTGAAGCTTTCTTT.

The rearrangement joins TRBV2 to TRBJ2-7, with a tentative D call TRBD1 (6 bases). V lost 2 bases and J 2 bases, leaving 16 bases between the germline ends. CDR3 length: 16 residues. Germline CDR1 reads SNHLY; CDR2 reads FYNNEI. The DNA of the CDR3 is TGTGCCAGCAGTGAACCACCCGGCAGGGGTACCTACGAGCAGTACTTC. Translation: CASSEPPGRGTYEQYF.

This clone was detected once. The chain links TRBV24-1 to TRBJ1-2; unclear D gene. The V gene lost 7 bases and the J gene lost 6 bases, with 26 bases spanning the gap. Per germline, CDR1 KGHDR and CDR2 SFDVKD. The CDR3 runs 17 residues. CDR3 residues: CATSHGLGLTGPDGYTF. The CDR3 DNA sequence: TGTGCCACCAGCCACGGACTGGGATTGACTGGCCCGGATGGCTACACCTTC.

About this clone: The junction departs from germline at one end; a sequencing error may be responsible. The chain uses TRBV7-9 and TRBJ1-2; 8 nucleotides agree with TRBD1. Looked up from germline, CDR1 is SEHNR and CDR2 is FQNEAQ (reference sequence). This CDR3 contains 15 residues. The CDR3 loop reads CASSLADRAHYGYTF. CDR3 in DNA: TGTGCCAGCAGCCTAGCGGACAGGGCTCACTATGGCTACACCTTC.

The chain has TRBV3-1 (or the pseudogene TRBV3-2) and TRBJ2-1, with D perhaps matching TRBD1 (5 bases). This CDR3 region has 15 residues. V was pared by 5 bases and J by 5 bases, with 16 bases between. Germline CDR1 reads LGHDT; CDR2 reads YNNKEL (reference sequence). CDR3 sequence: CASSAGIFENNEQFF. As DNA, the CDR3 is TGTGCCAGCAGCGCAGGGATTTTTGAAAACAATGAGCAGTTCTTC.

J is TRBJ2-1 and V is TRBV5-1, with 8 bases lining up with TRBD2. The CDR3 contains 14 residues. V was pared by 9 bases and J by 9 bases, with 14 bases of the junction left unmatched. Looked up from germline, CDR1 is SGHRS and CDR2 is YFSETQ. The CDR3 DNA is TGCGCCACCGCACCCGGGACTAGTACCCTTGAGCAGTTCTTC. As protein: CATAPGTSTLEQFF.

The chain combines TRBV10-1 with TRBJ1-1; 10 bases align to TRBD1. V trimming: 0 bases; J trimming: 5 bases; junction bases outside the gene matches: 3. Germline V gene lookup returns CDR1 WNHNN and CDR2 SYGVQD (reference sequence). The CDR3 is made up of 15 amino acids. CDR3 sequence: CASSESGQGGTEAFF. CDR3 DNA: TGCGCCAGCAGTGAGTCAGGACAGGGGGGAACTGAAGCTTTCTTT.

The chain is built from TRBV3-1 (or the pseudogene TRBV3-2) and TRBJ1-1; 7 positions agree with TRBD1. J was trimmed by 5 bases and V by 3 bases; bases with no gene match: 9. The CDR3 spans 15 residues. CDR1 and CDR2 from the germline V gene are LGHDT and YNNKEL (reference sequence). The DNA of the CDR3 is TGTGCCAGCAGCCACGACAGGGTTGGGAATACTGAAGCTTTCTTT. It encodes CASSHDRVGNTEAFF.

This chain links TRBV4-1 with TRBJ2-3; maybe TRBD2 (6 bases). The CDR3 is made up of 13 amino acids. Trimming shortened V by 1 base and J by 5 bases, and 7 bases separated the two germline ends. Germline-derived CDR1 and CDR2 are MGHRA and YSYEKL. CDR3 nucleotide sequence: TGCGCCAGCAGCCAAGGGGGGGTAGATACGCAGTATTTT. It codes for CASSQGGVDTQYF.

The chain uses TRBV7-9 and TRBJ1-5; no clear D gene. This CDR3 comprises 14 residues. Germline-derived CDR1 and CDR2 are SEHNR and FQNEAQ (reference sequence). V was pared by 3 bases and J by 3 bases, with 9 bases between. Written as DNA, the CDR3 is TGTGCCAGCAGCTTCGACACCTTCAATCAGCCCCAGCATTTT. Amino acids: CASSFDTFNQPQHF.

This rearrangement joins TRBV6-5 to TRBJ1-1, with TRBD1 matching over 9 bases. CDR3 size: 14 residues. Germline assignment: CDR1 MNHEY and CDR2 SVGAGI. The V and J ends lost 5 bases and 0 bases, in that order; junction bases with no gene match: 1. As DNA, the CDR3 is TGTGCCAGCAGTACAGGGGGCCTGAACACTGAAGCTTTCTTT. Translated: CASSTGGLNTEAFF.

The rearrangement links TRBV18 to TRBJ1-1; perhaps TRBD1 as D (6 bases). The V and J ends lost 4 bases and 6 bases respectively, with 15 bases between them. The CDR3 extends over 14 amino acids. From germline, CDR1 is KGHSH and CDR2 LQKENI. CDR3 protein: CASSRQGWRAEAFF. The CDR3 DNA follows: TGTGCCAGCTCACGGCAGGGGTGGCGGGCTGAAGCTTTCTTT. The full variable domain, its missing parts supplied by reference TRBV18 and TRBJ1-1, is NAGVMQNPRHLVRRRGQEARLRCSPMKGHSHVYWYRQLPEEGLKFMVYLQKENIIDESGMPKERFSAEFPKEGPSILRIQQVVRGDSAAYFCASSRQGWRAEAFFGQGTRLTVV.

This chain links TRBV6-5 with TRBJ2-7; D might be TRBD2 (5 bases). Trimming took off 0 bases at V and 5 bases at J, with 11 bases between the two ends. The CDR3 loop spans 14 amino acids. Germline V CDR1 and CDR2: MNHEY, SVGAGI. The DNA of the CDR3 is TGTGCCAGCAGTTACTCGGGCCAGCGGAACGAGCAGTACTTC. Translating it yields CASSYSGQRNEQYF.

The gene calls are TRBV9 and TRBJ1-2; D call uncertain. This CDR3 spans 16 amino acids. V gave up 0 bases and J gave up 3 bases, with 15 bases separating them. From germline, CDR1 is SGDLS and CDR2 YYNGEE. In DNA, the CDR3 is TGTGCCAGCAGCGTAGGTGGCTCCCCCCTAGACTATGGCTACACCTTC. Its translation: CASSVGGSPLDYGYTF.

As DNA, the CDR3 is TGTGCCAGCAGCGCGCCCCGCCTAGCGGCCTACAGGGCGTTCTTC. It yields the protein CASSAPRLAAYRAFF. V gene TRBV11-2 combines with J gene TRBJ2-1, with D perhaps matching TRBD2 (7 bases). Trimming stripped 5 bases from V and 15 bases from J, with 26 bases between. Per the germline V gene, CDR1 is SGHAT and CDR2 is FQNNGV. The CDR3 runs 15 residues.

This clone was detected only a few times. The chain carries TRBV5-6 and TRBJ2-2; TRBD1 matches at 7 bases. CDR1 SGHDT and CDR2 YYEEEE come from the germline V gene. J gave up 1 base and V 5 bases, and 2 bases lay outside the gene matches. This CDR3 comprises 14 residues. DNA for the CDR3: TGTGCCAGCAGGGGGACAGTGAACACCGGGGAGCTGTTTTTT. Its protein is CASRGTVNTGELFF.

About this clone: This sample also contains other DNA sequences that code for the same CDR3. The V and J genes are TRBV12-3 or TRBV12-4 and TRBJ1-2; D is perhaps TRBD1 (6 bases). This CDR3 spans 13 amino acids. V was trimmed by 6 bases and J by 4 bases, leaving 12 bases between them. The CDR3 coding sequence is TGTGCCAGCAGCCCCACAGGGATCTATGGCTACACCTTC. Its protein product is CASSPTGIYGYTF.

The chain recombines TRBV5-5 with TRBJ1-2, with a tentative D call TRBD1 (5 bases). The length of the CDR3 is 14 residues. Trimming shortened V by 7 bases and J by 4 bases, and 17 bases separated the two germline ends. Per germline, CDR1 SGHKS and CDR2 YYEKEE (reference sequence). The CDR3 here is CASGVTTALYGYTF. CDR3 nucleotide sequence: TGTGCCAGCGGAGTAACGACAGCCCTCTATGGCTACACCTTC.

The CDR3 DNA follows: TGTGCCAGCAACAGTGGACAGAGGGGTTTTTACAATGAGCAGTTCTTC. Residues: CASNSGQRGFYNEQFF. The rearrangement uses TRBV7-9 and TRBJ2-1; D is possibly TRBD1 (6 bases). The CDR3 runs to 16 residues. Between the trimmed V and J ends, which lost 7 bases and 4 bases, there was a span of 20 bases. Germline V CDR1 and CDR2: SEHNR, FQNEAQ (reference sequence). The complete variable domain, with remaining parts taken from reference TRBV7-9 and TRBJ2-1, reads DTGVSQNPRHKITKRGQNVTFRCDPISEHNRLYWYRQTLGQGPEFLTYFQNEAQLEKSRLLSDRFSAERPKGSFSTLEIQRTEQGDSAMYLCASNSGQRGFYNEQFFGPGTRLTVL.